Listed below are T cell receptor beta chains from one sample, sequenced in a study of identifying expanded T cells in peripheral blood. The assay was immunoSEQ multiplex PCR, and TCRdb's table has in-frame clones only and misses some. The data hold approximately 130,000 clones, with more than 75% observed a single time. The sample comprised blood. These receptors were collected from a person aged 18-69 years in good health. Both conserved end residues are part of each CDR3. The D gene is left open where the match is weak. Clone sizes are given selectively: once, few, many, or a class where the clone is expanded.

d_gene	v_gene	abundance	j_gene	CDR3aa	CDR3nt
TRBD1	TRBV6-5	-	TRBJ1-2	CASRGTGGDNYGYTF	TGTGCCAGCAGAGGGACAGGGGGTGATAACTATGGCTACACCTTC
-	TRBV14	-	TRBJ2-1	CASSQDRGTYNEQFF	TGTGCCAGCAGCCAAGACCGGGGAACCTACAATGAGCAGTTCTTC
TRBD2	TRBV4-3	few	TRBJ2-7	CASSPYEASGGYEQYF	TGCGCCAGCAGCCCCTATGAGGCTAGCGGGGGCTACGAGCAGTACTTC
-	TRBV5-4	-	TRBJ2-3	CASSYMGTDTQYF	TGTGCCAGCAGCTATATGGGGACAGATACGCAGTATTTT
-	TRBV9	-	TRBJ2-5	CASSVDPRETQYF	TGTGCCAGCAGCGTAGATCCCCGAGAGACCCAGTACTTC
-	TRBV19	-	TRBJ1-1	CASTFRGAMNTEAFF	TGTGCCAGTACCTTCAGAGGGGCTATGAACACTGAAGCTTTCTTT
-	TRBV30	once	TRBJ1-1	CAWTVEARPEAFF	TGTGCCTGGACGGTGGAGGCGAGGCCTGAAGCTTTCTTT
TRBD1	TRBV5-6	-	TRBJ1-6	CASSTWTGRRNSPLHF	TGTGCCAGCAGCACTTGGACAGGGCGTAGGAATTCACCCCTCCACTTT
-	TRBV27	-	TRBJ1-1	CAVGRGISGTEAFF	TGTGCCGTGGGGCGGGGGATCTCTGGCACTGAAGCTTTCTTT
-	TRBV19	-	TRBJ1-4	CASSGREKLFF	TGTGCCAGTAGTGGACGGGAAAAACTGTTTTTT
TRBD1	TRBV2	-	TRBJ2-7	CASRQGGYDQEYF	TGTGCCAGCCGACAGGGTGGATATGACCAGGAGTACTTC
TRBD1	TRBV30	-	TRBJ1-5	CAWSIQGNQPQHF	TGTGCCTGGAGTATACAGGGGAATCAGCCCCAGCATTTT
TRBD2	TRBV7-9	-	TRBJ2-1	CASSLARTSGSPKFF	TGTGCCAGCAGCTTAGCGCGGACTAGCGGTTCCCCTAAGTTCTTC
-	TRBV7-2	-	TRBJ1-1	CASSLYPPQVESRAFF	TGTGCCAGCAGCTTATATCCCCCTCAGGTAGAATCGCGAGCTTTCTTT
-	TRBV12-5	-	TRBJ2-5	CASGTEVAPQTQYF	TGTGCTAGTGGTACCGAGGTAGCCCCACAGACCCAGTACTTC
TRBD1	TRBV6-6	-	TRBJ1-1	CASSLPTGPDKTEAFF	TGTGCCAGCAGTTTACCGACAGGGCCTGATAAGACTGAAGCTTTCTTT
-	TRBV19	-	TRBJ2-5	CASSPRGRGETQYF	TGTGCCAGTAGTCCCCGGGGGCGGGGGGAGACCCAGTACTTC
-	TRBV6-5	-	TRBJ1-4	CASSLSGTNNEKLFF	TGTGCCAGCAGTCTGAGCGGGACGAATAATGAAAAACTGTTTTTT
TRBD2	TRBV7-2	-	TRBJ2-1	CASSWIAGAYSSYNEQFF	TGTGCCAGCAGCTGGATAGCGGGGGCGTACAGCTCCTACAATGAGCAGTTCTTC
-	TRBV9	once	TRBJ1-2	CASSVVGGLDYGYTF	TGTGCCAGCAGCGTAGTCGGAGGGTTGGACTATGGCTACACCTTC
-	TRBV19	-	TRBJ1-2	CASKPGPTIANYGYTF	TGTGCCAGTAAGCCGGGGCCCACCATTGCTAACTATGGCTACACCTTC
TRBD1	TRBV10-3	-	TRBJ1-2	CAISETGANYGYTF	TGTGCCATCAGTGAGACAGGGGCGAACTATGGCTACACCTTC
-	TRBV5-4	once	TRBJ1-2	CASSREVTGINYGYTF	TGTGCCAGCAGCAGAGAAGTGACAGGAATTAACTATGGCTACACCTTC
TRBD2	TRBV29-1	-	TRBJ2-5	CSVEDLIRGGSETQYF	TGCAGCGTTGAAGATCTTATCCGCGGGGGATCAGAGACCCAGTACTTC
-	TRBV7-6	-	TRBJ2-7	CASSLEGQAYEQYF	TGTGCCAGCAGCTTAGAAGGACAAGCCTACGAGCAGTACTTC
TRBD1	TRBV6-1	-	TRBJ1-1	CASRLGDRDTEAFF	TGTGCCAGCCGGCTTGGGGACAGGGATACTGAAGCTTTCTTT
-	TRBV5-6	-	TRBJ2-1	CASSTGLSSYNEQFF	TGTGCCAGCAGCACGGGACTTAGCTCCTACAATGAGCAGTTCTTC
TRBD1	TRBV27	-	TRBJ1-1	CASSSGQGGWRNTEAFF	TGTGCCAGCAGTTCGGGACAGGGGGGCTGGCGGAACACTGAAGCTTTCTTT
TRBD1	TRBV5-1	-	TRBJ2-5	CASSSRDRQETQYF	TGCGCCAGCAGCTCCCGGGACAGGCAAGAGACCCAGTACTTC
-	TRBV2	-	TRBJ1-2	CASRAGLGSRGYTF	TGTGCCAGCAGAGCAGGGTTAGGGTCTAGGGGCTACACCTTC
-	TRBV7-9	once	TRBJ1-4	CASSLARGENEKLFF	TGTGCCAGCAGCTTAGCTCGCGGGGAAAATGAAAAACTGTTTTTT
-	TRBV10-2	once	TRBJ2-1	CASSESGGPSGEQFF	TGCGCCAGCAGTGAGTCCGGGGGGCCAAGCGGGGAGCAGTTCTTC
-	TRBV9	-	TRBJ2-7	CASSVGGISDEQYF	TGTGCCAGCAGCGTGGGCGGGATATCGGACGAGCAGTACTTC
TRBD1	TRBV19	-	TRBJ2-5	CASSYTGQRLQETQYF	TGTGCCAGTAGTTATACGGGACAGCGCCTCCAAGAGACCCAGTACTTC
TRBD2	TRBV5-1	-	TRBJ2-7	CASSLAPSGGVGYEQYF	TGCGCCAGCAGCTTGGCCCCTAGCGGGGGGGTGGGATACGAGCAGTACTTC
-	TRBV11-2	-	TRBJ1-6	CASSPTDSPLHF	TGTGCCAGCAGCCCGACCGATTCACCCCTCCACTTT
-	TRBV11-1	-	TRBJ2-7	CASSRRPTGGVQEQYF	TGTGCCAGCAGCCGACGGCCTACAGGGGGGGTACAAGAGCAGTACTTC
TRBD2	TRBV4-3	-	TRBJ2-5	CASSQATSGGEETQYF	TGCGCCAGCAGCCAAGCGACTAGCGGGGGGGAAGAGACCCAGTACTTC
-	TRBV28	-	TRBJ2-5	CASSLYVGAKGTQYF	TGTGCCAGCAGTTTATATGTGGGTGCCAAGGGGACCCAGTACTTC
-	TRBV2	-	TRBJ2-7	CASSERWDSPSYEQYF	TGTGCCAGCAGTGAACGGTGGGATTCACCCTCCTACGAGCAGTACTTC
-	TRBV29-1	-	TRBJ2-1	CSGTGIGVDEQFF	TGCAGCGGTACAGGGATAGGTGTCGATGAGCAGTTCTTC
TRBD1	TRBV11-2	-	TRBJ2-7	CASSPTRLGTAYEQYF	TGTGCCAGCAGCCCGACCCGACTCGGGACAGCCTACGAGCAGTACTTC
TRBD1	TRBV11-2	-	TRBJ2-7	CASSLGSWTGGIYEQYF	TGTGCCAGCAGCTTGGGATCCTGGACAGGGGGGATTTACGAGCAGTACTTC
-	TRBV5-8	-	TRBJ2-4	CASSVTLNIQYF	TGTGCCAGCAGCGTGACGCTAAACATTCAGTACTTC
-	TRBV7-6	-	TRBJ2-6	CASSPLVSVGLGANVLTF	TGTGCCAGCAGCCCCCTGGTCTCAGTAGGGCTCGGGGCCAACGTCCTGACTTTC
-	TRBV29-1	-	TRBJ1-2	CSVVVPGRDYGYTF	TGCAGCGTTGTAGTTCCGGGGCGTGACTATGGCTACACCTTC
-	TRBV9	-	TRBJ2-7	CASSPRHTGGSYEQYF	TGTGCCAGCAGCCCACGACACACGGGGGGCTCTTACGAGCAGTACTTC
-	TRBV4-1	-	TRBJ2-7	CASSQSGSTLSYEQYF	TGCGCCAGCAGCCAATCAGGGTCGACACTTAGCTACGAGCAGTACTTC
-	TRBV11-2	few	TRBJ1-3	CASSLDQGSSGNTIYF	TGTGCCAGCAGCTTAGATCAGGGAAGCTCTGGAAACACCATATATTTT
-	TRBV5-5	-	TRBJ2-7	CASSLYLGSYEQYF	TGTGCCAGCTCATTATACTTAGGCTCCTACGAGCAGTACTTC
-	TRBV10-2	-	TRBJ2-7	CASSESAAQRYEQYF	TGCGCCAGCAGTGAGTCGGCAGCCCAACGTTACGAGCAGTACTTC
-	TRBV29-1	-	TRBJ1-4	CSVGDRTDDEKLFF	TGCAGCGTGGGAGACAGGACCGACGATGAAAAACTGTTTTTT
-	TRBV7-8	few	TRBJ1-2	CASSLSGGLGYGYTF	TGTGCCAGCAGCTTATCTGGGGGGTTGGGCTATGGCTACACCTTC